This T cell receptor (beta chain) came from a study of blood T cell repertoires in COVID-19 (TCRdb year 2020). As for the study more broadly: Collaborator samples came from the United States, Italy and Spain and covered acute and convalescent phases of COVID-19. The material from the prospective study consisted of cDNA or gDNA derived from T cells, B-cell-depleted T cells, or PBMCs. Subjects who had been exposed to COVID-19, were actively infected with it, or had recovered from it provided the deeply sampled blood TCRbeta repertoires that made up the dataset. The repertoires were released in a freely available public database intended as a resource for research on the immune response to SARS-CoV-2. Samples came from the ongoing ImmuneRACE study (first 160 participants) plus 1,254 subjects from 6 global collaborators. Sample metadata almost always included a de-identified subject ID, COVID-19 status, age in years and sex. Where available, HLA class I and class II types were obtained from metadata supplied by the sample provider rather than from assay-based typing.

Whole blood was collected in K2EDTA tubes by collaborating institutions according to the institutions' own protocols. Collaborator samples were shipped for TCRbeta analysis as frozen whole blood, isolated PBMCs, or DNA extracted from either sample type. What the authors observed across the whole study: The amount of clinical and demographic metadata varied by source and participant and was provided uncurated.

Trimming at the junction amounts to 2 bases on V and 2 bases on J, and the germline ends lie 12 bases apart. CDR1 is given as LNHDA and CDR2 as SQIVND, both from the germline V gene (reference sequence). Including cysteine and phenylalanine, the CDR3 has 15 amino acids. Of all the DNA, just the CDR3 is kept, 45 bases in frame from base 1. TCRbeta CDR3 regions were amplified from genomic DNA using the immunoSEQ Assay, a bias-controlled multiplex PCR. The paper's processing steps were these. Nucleated cell counts per sample were estimated from amplification of reference gene primers within the assay. Sequence reads were collapsed and filtered to measure the absolute abundance of every unique TCRbeta CDR3 rearrangement. For each sample, productive Simpson clonality was calculated as the square root of Simpson's diversity index over productive rearrangements. In TCRdb, the immuneACCESS table is reduced to in-frame sequences with V and J assigned. These tables do not hold every clone; where another copy was compared, an unresolved V gene accounts for under half, and the others remain unexplained. The V and J calls and the clone size are those of that table, but D and trimming were determined from the DNA. This sample has under 85,000 clones in its table, and 75% to 90% of those were observed once. Just over 5% of the sample rests with the top ten.

A word on this clone: This receptor's antigen is unknown. No per-base quality is available; no much larger clone lies one base away.

The chain joins TRBV19 to TRBJ1-2; TRBD1 is a weak D gene call, 6 bases matching. Sequenced input: peripheral blood. This TCR was recovered from a man older than 75 with acute or convalescent COVID-19. The CDR3 reads as follows: CASSIKPGTNYGYTF. The base sequence is TGTGCCAGTAGTATAAAGCCGGGGACAAACTATGGCTACACCTTC.